These T cell receptor beta chains were read from a single sample in a study of shared T cell receptors in the human thymus. Sequencing used immunoSEQ multiplex PCR; TCRdb keeps in-frame clones, though not all of them. The table includes hundreds of thousands of clones, 70% to 90% detected once. The data also belong to a second study, concerning human thymus T cells.

The sample consisted of thymocytes. These receptors were obtained from a boy under two years old with a congenital heart defect. The CDR3 runs from the conserved cysteine through the conserved F or W. D genes are given only for firm matches. Some rows mark clone size as missing; the rest say once, few, many or name a class of expanded clone.

>TRBD1|NA|TRBV2|TRBJ2-1
CASSLTGQPYNEQFF
TGTGCCAGCAGCCTAACGGGACAGCCGTACAATGAGCAGTTCTTC
>TRBD1|NA|TRBV7-9|TRBJ2-7
CASSLGTGSYEQYF
TGTGCCAGCAGCTTAGGGACAGGGTCCTACGAGCAGTACTTC
>NA|NA|TRBV27|TRBJ1-5
CASSGRGPLDNQPQHF
TGTGCCAGCAGTGGGAGGGGCCCCCTGGACAATCAGCCCCAGCATTTT
>TRBD2|NA|TRBV4-1|TRBJ2-3
CASSLIWGLDTDTQYF
TGCGCCAGCAGCCTTATTTGGGGACTAGATACAGATACGCAGTATTTT
>TRBD2|NA|TRBV2|TRBJ2-3
CASSEVRRTSGSRGTDTQYF
TGTGCCAGCAGTGAAGTTAGACGGACTAGCGGGAGCCGGGGCACAGATACGCAGTATTTT
>TRBD1|once|TRBV2|TRBJ1-5
CASSPRGLRQPQHF
TGTGCCAGCAGCCCCAGGGGGCTCAGGCAGCCCCAGCATTTT
>TRBD2|NA|TRBV15|TRBJ2-4
CATSSLAGEAKNIQYF
TGTGCCACCAGCAGCTTAGCGGGGGAGGCCAAAAACATTCAGTACTTC
>TRBD2|NA|TRBV7-3|TRBJ2-1
CASSLRGLAGRASYNEQFF
TGTGCCAGCAGCTTAAGGGGACTAGCGGGAAGGGCCTCCTACAATGAGCAGTTCTTC
>TRBD2|few|TRBV28|TRBJ2-3
CASTLAEEAADTQYF
TGTGCCAGCACTCTAGCGGAGGAGGCGGCAGATACGCAGTATTTT
>TRBD2|NA|TRBV7-4|TRBJ2-1
CASSLGLAGVSNEQFF
TGTGCCAGCAGCTTGGGACTAGCGGGAGTCAGTAATGAGCAGTTCTTC
>TRBD1|NA|TRBV9|TRBJ2-6
CASSGNTGAGANVLTF
TGTGCCAGCAGCGGGAACACAGGGGCTGGGGCCAACGTCCTGACTTTC
>NA|NA|TRBV9|TRBJ2-2
CASSVRAPAGELFF
TGTGCCAGCAGCGTGAGAGCTCCCGCCGGGGAGCTGTTTTTT
>NA|NA|TRBV28|TRBJ1-6
CASSPRVGGNSPLHF
TGTGCCAGCAGTCCCAGGGTAGGGGGTAATTCACCCCTCCACTTT
>TRBD2|NA|TRBV10-1|TRBJ2-5
CASSRGETTGTKVETQYF
TGCGCCAGCAGCAGAGGGGAAACAACCGGGACTAAGGTGGAGACCCAGTACTTC
>NA|NA|TRBV5-4|TRBJ2-5
CASSLGQQETQYF
TGTGCCAGCAGCTTGGGACAGCAAGAGACCCAGTACTTC
>NA|NA|TRBV5-1|TRBJ2-3
CASSLGTGFTDTQYF
TGCGCCAGCAGCTTGGGAACGGGGTTCACAGATACGCAGTATTTT
>NA|NA|TRBV6-5|TRBJ2-7
CASRAVSYEQYF
TGTGCCAGCAGGGCGGTAAGCTACGAGCAGTACTTC
>NA|NA|TRBV6-5|TRBJ2-2
CASSYKGDRNTGELFF
TGTGCCAGCAGTTATAAGGGAGATCGGAACACCGGGGAGCTGTTTTTT
>TRBD2|NA|TRBV6-6|TRBJ2-1
CASHGTNNEQFF
TGTGCCAGCCACGGGACTAACAATGAGCAGTTCTTC
>TRBD2|NA|TRBV27|TRBJ2-7
CATSTLAGGAYEQYF
TGTGCCACCAGTACTCTAGCGGGAGGAGCGTACGAGCAGTACTTC
>NA|NA|TRBV2|TRBJ1-2
CASITGLNGYTF
TGTGCCAGCATAACAGGGCTTAACGGCTACACCTTC
>TRBD2|NA|TRBV28|TRBJ2-3
CASSPRGLAGGGTDTQYF
TGTGCCAGCAGTCCCAGGGGACTAGCGGGAGGAGGCACAGATACGCAGTATTTT
>TRBD2|NA|TRBV5-1|TRBJ2-5
CASRSVAGEETQYF
TGCGCCAGCAGGTCCGTAGCGGGAGAAGAGACCCAGTACTTC
>NA|once|TRBV30|TRBJ2-1
CACSLPGQGKAGGPNQGSYNEQFF
TGTGCCTGTTCCCTGCCGGGACAGGGTAAAGCGGGAGGGCCAAACCAGGGCTCCTACAATGAGCAGTTCTTC
>NA|NA|TRBV30|TRBJ2-3
CAGESLAVSTDTQYF
TGTGCCGGGGAGTCTTTAGCCGTTAGCACAGATACGCAGTATTTT
>NA|NA|TRBV19|TRBJ2-3
CASAGSPTDTQYF
TGTGCCAGTGCGGGAAGTCCCACAGATACGCAGTATTTT